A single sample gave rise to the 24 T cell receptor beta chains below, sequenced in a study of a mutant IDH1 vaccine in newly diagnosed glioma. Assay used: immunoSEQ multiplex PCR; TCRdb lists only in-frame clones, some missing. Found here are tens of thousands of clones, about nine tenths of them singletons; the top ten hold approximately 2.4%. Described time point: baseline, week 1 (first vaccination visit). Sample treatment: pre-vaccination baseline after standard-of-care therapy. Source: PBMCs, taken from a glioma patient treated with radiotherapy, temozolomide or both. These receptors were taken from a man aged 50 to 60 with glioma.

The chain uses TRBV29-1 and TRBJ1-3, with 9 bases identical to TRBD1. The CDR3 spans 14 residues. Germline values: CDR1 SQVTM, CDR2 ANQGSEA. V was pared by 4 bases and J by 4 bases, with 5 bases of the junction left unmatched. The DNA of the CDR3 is TGCAGCGTTGGAGGGACAGGGTTAGGAAACACCATATATTTT. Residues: CSVGGTGLGNTIYF.

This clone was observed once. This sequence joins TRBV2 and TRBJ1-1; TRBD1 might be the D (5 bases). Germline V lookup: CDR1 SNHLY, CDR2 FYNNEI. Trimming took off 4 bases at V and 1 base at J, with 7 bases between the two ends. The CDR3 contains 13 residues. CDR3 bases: TGTGCCAGCAGTGGGACAAGGAACACTGAAGCTTTCTTT. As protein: CASSGTRNTEAFF. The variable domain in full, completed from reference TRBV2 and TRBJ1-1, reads EPEVTQTPSHQVTQMGQEVILRCVPISNHLYFYWYRQILGQKVEFLVSFYNNEISEKSEIFDDQFSVERPDGSNFTLKIRSTKLEDSAMYFCASSGTRNTEAFFGQGTRLTVV.

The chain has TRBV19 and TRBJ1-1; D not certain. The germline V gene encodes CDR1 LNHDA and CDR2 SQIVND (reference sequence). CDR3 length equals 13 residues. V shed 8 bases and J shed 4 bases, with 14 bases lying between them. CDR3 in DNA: TGTGCCAGTTCGAAGAACGTGGGCACTGAAGCTTTCTTT. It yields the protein CASSKNVGTEAFF.

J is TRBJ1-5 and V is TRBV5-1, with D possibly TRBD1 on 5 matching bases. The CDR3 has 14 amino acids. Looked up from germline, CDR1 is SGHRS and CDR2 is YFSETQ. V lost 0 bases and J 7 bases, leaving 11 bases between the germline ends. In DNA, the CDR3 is TGCGCCAGCAGCTTGGCCGGGGCTGGGCAGCCCCAGCATTTT. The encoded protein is CASSLAGAGQPQHF.

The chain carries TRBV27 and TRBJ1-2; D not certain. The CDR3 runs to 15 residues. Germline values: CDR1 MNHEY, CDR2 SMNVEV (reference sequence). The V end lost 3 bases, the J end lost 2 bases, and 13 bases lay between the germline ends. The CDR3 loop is CASSFLTPRNYGYTF. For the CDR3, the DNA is TGTGCCAGCAGTTTTTTGACACCCAGGAACTATGGCTACACCTTC.

The CDR3 DNA reads TGTGCCACCAGCAGATACAGCACCGGGGAGCTGTTTTTT. This gives the protein CATSRYSTGELFF. This chain connects TRBV15 to TRBJ2-2; D is uncertain. Germline V gene lookup returns CDR1 LNHNV and CDR2 YYDKDF (reference sequence). The ends were cut back, 2 bases at V and 4 bases at J, with 5 bases in the middle. The CDR3 totals 13 residues.

DNA of the CDR3: TGTGCCAGCTCCAGGGGGGTCGGGGAGACCCAGTACTTC. Protein product: CASSRGVGETQYF. The V call is TRBV18, the J call TRBJ2-5, with D maybe TRBD1 (7 bases). The CDR3 is made up of 13 amino acids. Germline V gene data show CDR1 as KGHSH and CDR2 as LQKENI. The ends were cut back, 6 bases at V and 5 bases at J, with 13 bases in the middle.

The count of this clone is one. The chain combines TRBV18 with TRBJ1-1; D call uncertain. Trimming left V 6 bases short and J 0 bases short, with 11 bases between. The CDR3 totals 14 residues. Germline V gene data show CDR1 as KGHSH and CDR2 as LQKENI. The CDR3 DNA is TGTGCCAGCTCGCCCCCGCTAATGAACACTGAAGCTTTCTTT. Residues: CASSPPLMNTEAFF.

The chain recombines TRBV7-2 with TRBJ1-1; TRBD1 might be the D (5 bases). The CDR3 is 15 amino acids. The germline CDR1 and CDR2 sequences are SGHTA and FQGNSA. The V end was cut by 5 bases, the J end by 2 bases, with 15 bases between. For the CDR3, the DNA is TGTGCCAGCAGCGTCCGGACATCGCGCAACACTGAAGCTTTCTTT. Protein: CASSVRTSRNTEAFF.

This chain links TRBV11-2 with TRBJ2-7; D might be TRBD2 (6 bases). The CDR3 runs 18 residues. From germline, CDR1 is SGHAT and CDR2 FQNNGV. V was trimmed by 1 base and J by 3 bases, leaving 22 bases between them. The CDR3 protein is CASSLVLFGSSSHYEQYF. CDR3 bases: TGTGCCAGCAGCTTAGTCCTTTTCGGGAGTTCCTCACACTACGAGCAGTACTTC.

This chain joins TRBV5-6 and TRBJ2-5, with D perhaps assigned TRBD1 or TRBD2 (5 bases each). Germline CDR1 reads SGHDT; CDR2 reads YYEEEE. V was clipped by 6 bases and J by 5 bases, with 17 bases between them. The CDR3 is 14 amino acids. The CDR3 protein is CASTLRGVQETQYF. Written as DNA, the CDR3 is TGTGCCAGCACCCTTAGAGGGGTTCAGGAGACCCAGTACTTC.

This CDR3 reads CASRGGQASSPLHF. For the CDR3, the DNA is TGTGCCAGTAGGGGGGGACAGGCTAGTTCACCCCTCCACTTT. The V call is TRBV19, the J call TRBJ1-6; 8 positions match TRBD1. Losses at the gene ends were 6 bases for V and 9 bases for J; bases not matched to a gene: 7. This CDR3 region has 14 residues. CDR1 is LNHDA, CDR2 SQIVND, per germline (reference sequence).

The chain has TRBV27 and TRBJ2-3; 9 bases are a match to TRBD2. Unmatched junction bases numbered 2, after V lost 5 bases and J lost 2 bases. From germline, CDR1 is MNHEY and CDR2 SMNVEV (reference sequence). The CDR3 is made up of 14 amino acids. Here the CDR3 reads CASSRLADTDTQYF. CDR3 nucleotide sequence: TGTGCCAGCAGTCGACTAGCGGACACAGATACGCAGTATTTT.

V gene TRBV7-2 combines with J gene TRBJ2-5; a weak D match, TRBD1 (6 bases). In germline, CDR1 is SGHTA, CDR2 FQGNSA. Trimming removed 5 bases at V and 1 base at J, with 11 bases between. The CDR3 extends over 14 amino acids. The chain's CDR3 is CASSPQQGQETQYF. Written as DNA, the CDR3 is TGTGCCAGCAGCCCGCAACAGGGCCAAGAGACCCAGTACTTC.

The CDR3 DNA follows: TGTGCCAGCGGGTACAGGAGCTATGGCTACACCTTC. This translates into CASGYRSYGYTF. The chain uses TRBV7-9 and TRBJ1-2; D may be TRBD1 (5 bases). From germline, CDR1 is SEHNR and CDR2 FQNEAQ (reference sequence). This CDR3 is 12 amino acids long. Trimming removed 8 bases at V and 4 bases at J, with 11 bases between.

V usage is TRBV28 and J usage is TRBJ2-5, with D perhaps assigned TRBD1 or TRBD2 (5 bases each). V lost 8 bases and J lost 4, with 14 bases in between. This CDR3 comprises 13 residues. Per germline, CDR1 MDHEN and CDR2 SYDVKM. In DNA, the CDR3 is TGTGCCAGCCGGCCTCAGGGACCAGAGACCCAGTACTTC. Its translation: CASRPQGPETQYF.

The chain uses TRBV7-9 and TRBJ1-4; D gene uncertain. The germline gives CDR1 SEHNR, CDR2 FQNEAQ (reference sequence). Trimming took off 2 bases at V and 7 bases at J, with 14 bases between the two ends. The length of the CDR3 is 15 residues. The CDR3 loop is CASSLKILGGEKLFF. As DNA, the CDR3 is TGTGCCAGCAGCTTAAAAATATTAGGAGGTGAAAAACTGTTTTTT. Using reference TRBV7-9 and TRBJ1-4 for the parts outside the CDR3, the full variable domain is DTGVSQNPRHKITKRGQNVTFRCDPISEHNRLYWYRQTLGQGPEFLTYFQNEAQLEKSRLLSDRFSAERPKGSFSTLEIQRTEQGDSAMYLCASSLKILGGEKLFFGSGTQLSVL.

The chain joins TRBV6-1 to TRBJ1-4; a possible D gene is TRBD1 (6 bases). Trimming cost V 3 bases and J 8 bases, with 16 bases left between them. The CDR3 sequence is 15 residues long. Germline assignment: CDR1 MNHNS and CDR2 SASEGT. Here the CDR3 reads CASSDSGGHQEKLFF. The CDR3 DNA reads TGTGCCAGCAGTGACTCGGGGGGGCATCAAGAAAAACTGTTTTTT.

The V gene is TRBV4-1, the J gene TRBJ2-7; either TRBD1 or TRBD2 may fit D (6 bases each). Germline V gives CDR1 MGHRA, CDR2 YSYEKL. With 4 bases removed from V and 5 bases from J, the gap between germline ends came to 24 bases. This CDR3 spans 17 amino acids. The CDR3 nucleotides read TGCGCCAGCAGCCCCCAACAGGGAGGCTCCCGAGTGGACGAGCAGTACTTC. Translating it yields CASSPQQGGSRVDEQYF.

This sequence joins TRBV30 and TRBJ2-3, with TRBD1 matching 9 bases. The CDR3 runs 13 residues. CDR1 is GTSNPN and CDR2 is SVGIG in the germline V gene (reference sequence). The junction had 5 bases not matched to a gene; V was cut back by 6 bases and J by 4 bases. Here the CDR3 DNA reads TGTGCCTGCGATCACAGGGGGCCAGATACGCAGTATTTT. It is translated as CACDHRGPDTQYF. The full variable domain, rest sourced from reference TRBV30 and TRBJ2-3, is SQTIHQWPATLVQPVGSPLSLECTVEGTSNPNLYWYRQAAGRGLQLLFYSVGIGQISSEVPQNLSASRPQDRQFILSSKKLLLSDSGFYLCACDHRGPDTQYFGPGTRLTVL.

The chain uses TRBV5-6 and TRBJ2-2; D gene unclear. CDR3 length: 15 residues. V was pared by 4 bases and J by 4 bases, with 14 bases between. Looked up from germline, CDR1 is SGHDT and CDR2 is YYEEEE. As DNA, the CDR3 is TGTGCCAGCAGCCGAACCTTACAGAGCACCGGGGAGCTGTTTTTT. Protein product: CASSRTLQSTGELFF. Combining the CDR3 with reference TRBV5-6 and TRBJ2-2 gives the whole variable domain DAGVTQSPTHLIKTRGQQVTLRCSPKSGHDTVSWYQQALGQGPQFIFQYYEEEERQRGNFPDRFSGHQFPNYSSELNVNALLLGDSALYLCASSRTLQSTGELFFGEGSRLTVL.

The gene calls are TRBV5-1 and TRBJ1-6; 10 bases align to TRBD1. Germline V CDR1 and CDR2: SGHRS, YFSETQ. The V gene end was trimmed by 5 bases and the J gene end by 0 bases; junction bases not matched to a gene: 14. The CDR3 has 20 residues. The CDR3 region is CASSFRTGTGASSYNSPLHF. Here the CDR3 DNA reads TGCGCCAGCAGTTTTCGGACCGGGACAGGGGCCAGCTCCTATAATTCACCCCTCCACTTT.

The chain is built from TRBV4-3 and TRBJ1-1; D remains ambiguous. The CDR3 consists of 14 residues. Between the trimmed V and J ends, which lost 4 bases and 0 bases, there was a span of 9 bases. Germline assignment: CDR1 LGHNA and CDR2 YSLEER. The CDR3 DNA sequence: TGCGCCAGCAGCCTTGCTGGATTGAACACTGAAGCTTTCTTT. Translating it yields CASSLAGLNTEAFF.

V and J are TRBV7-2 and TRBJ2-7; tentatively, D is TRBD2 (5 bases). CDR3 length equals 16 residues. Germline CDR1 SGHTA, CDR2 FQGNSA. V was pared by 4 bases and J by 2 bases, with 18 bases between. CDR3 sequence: CASSSKWRTEAYEQYF. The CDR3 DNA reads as TGTGCCAGCAGCTCCAAATGGAGGACGGAGGCCTACGAGCAGTACTTC.